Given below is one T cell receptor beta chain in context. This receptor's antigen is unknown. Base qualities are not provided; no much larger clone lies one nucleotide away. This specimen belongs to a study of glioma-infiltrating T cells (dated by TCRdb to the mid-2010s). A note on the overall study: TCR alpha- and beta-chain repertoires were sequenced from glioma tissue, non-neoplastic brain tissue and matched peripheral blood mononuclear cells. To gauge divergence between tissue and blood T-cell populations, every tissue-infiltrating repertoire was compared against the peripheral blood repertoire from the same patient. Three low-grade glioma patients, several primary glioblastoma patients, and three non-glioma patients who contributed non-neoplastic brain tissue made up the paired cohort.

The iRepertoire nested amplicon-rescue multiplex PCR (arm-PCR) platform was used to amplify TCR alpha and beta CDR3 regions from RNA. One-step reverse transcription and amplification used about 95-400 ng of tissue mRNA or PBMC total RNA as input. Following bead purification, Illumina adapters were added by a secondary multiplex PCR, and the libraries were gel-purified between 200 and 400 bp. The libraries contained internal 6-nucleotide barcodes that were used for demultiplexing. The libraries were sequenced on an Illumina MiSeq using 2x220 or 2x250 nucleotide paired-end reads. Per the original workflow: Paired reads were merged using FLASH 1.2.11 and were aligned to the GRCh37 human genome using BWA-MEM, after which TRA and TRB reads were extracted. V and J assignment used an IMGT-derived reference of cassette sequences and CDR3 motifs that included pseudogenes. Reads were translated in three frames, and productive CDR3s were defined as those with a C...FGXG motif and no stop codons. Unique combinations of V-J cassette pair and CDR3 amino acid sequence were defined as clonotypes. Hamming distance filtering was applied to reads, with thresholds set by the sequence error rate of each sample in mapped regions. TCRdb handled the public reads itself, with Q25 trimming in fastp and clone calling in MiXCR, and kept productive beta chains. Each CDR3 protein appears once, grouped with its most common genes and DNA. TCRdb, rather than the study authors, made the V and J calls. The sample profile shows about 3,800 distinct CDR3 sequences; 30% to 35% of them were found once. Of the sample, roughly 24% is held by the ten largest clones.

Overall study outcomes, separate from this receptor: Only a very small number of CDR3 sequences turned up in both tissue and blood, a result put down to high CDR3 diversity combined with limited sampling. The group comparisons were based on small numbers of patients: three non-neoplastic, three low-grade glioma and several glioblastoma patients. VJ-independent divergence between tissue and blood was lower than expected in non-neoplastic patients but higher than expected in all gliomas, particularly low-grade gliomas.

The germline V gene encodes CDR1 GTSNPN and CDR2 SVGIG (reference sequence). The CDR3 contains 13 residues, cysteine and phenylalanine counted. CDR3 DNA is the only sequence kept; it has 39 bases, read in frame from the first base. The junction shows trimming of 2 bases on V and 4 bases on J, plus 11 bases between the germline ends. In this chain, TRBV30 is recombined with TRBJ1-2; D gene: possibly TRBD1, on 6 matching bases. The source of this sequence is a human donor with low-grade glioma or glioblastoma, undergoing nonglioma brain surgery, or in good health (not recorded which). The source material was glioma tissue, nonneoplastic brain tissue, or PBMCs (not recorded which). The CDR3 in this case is CAWSQDSFYGYTF. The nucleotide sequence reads TGTGCCTGGAGTCAGGACAGCTTCTATGGCTACACCTTC.